The 29 T cell receptor beta chains reported below all come from one sample, sequenced in a study of blood T cell repertoires in COVID-19. Clones were sequenced by immunoSEQ multiplex PCR, and TCRdb holds only the in-frame ones, with some missing. The sample records about 100,000 clones, approximately 93% being singletons. Sequenced: peripheral blood. These receptor sequences come from a man in his fifties or sixties with acute or convalescent COVID-19.

The rearrangement uses TRBV20-1 and TRBJ2-1; D perhaps matches TRBD2 (7 bases). Germline loops: CDR1 DFQATT, CDR2 SNEGSKA (reference sequence). This CDR3 is 14 amino acids long. The germline V and J ends were trimmed by 3 bases and 2 bases, with 11 bases remaining between them. The CDR3 region is CSASKGGTYNEQFF. The CDR3 DNA follows: TGCAGTGCTAGTAAGGGGGGGACCTACAATGAGCAGTTCTTC.

The genes are TRBV11-2 and TRBJ1-1, with 9 bases that match TRBD1. CDR1 is SGHAT and CDR2 is FQNNGV in the germline V gene. The CDR3 runs 12 residues. V lost 5 bases, J lost 10 bases, and 5 bases stayed unmatched. The CDR3 spells CASSPTGGVAFF. The CDR3 DNA follows: TGTGCCAGCAGCCCGACAGGGGGAGTAGCTTTCTTT. Variable domain in full (rest from reference TRBV11-2 and TRBJ1-1): EAGVAQSPRYKIIEKRQSVAFWCNPISGHATLYWYQQILGQGPKLLIQFQNNGVVDDSQLPKDRFSAERLKGVDSTLKIQPAKLEDSAVYLCASSPTGGVAFFGQGTRLTVV.

The genes are TRBV7-9 and TRBJ2-7; TRBD2 might be the D (6 bases). From germline, CDR1 is SEHNR and CDR2 FQNEAQ (reference sequence). This CDR3 region has 13 residues. V was cut by 6 bases and J by 3 bases, with 12 bases left in between. CDR3: CASRSGERYEQYF. In DNA form, the CDR3 reads TGTGCCAGCAGGTCGGGGGAACGCTACGAGCAGTACTTC. Supplemented by reference TRBV7-9 and TRBJ2-7, the full variable domain reads DTGVSQNPRHKITKRGQNVTFRCDPISEHNRLYWYRQTLGQGPEFLTYFQNEAQLEKSRLLSDRFSAERPKGSFSTLEIQRTEQGDSAMYLCASRSGERYEQYFGPGTRLTVT.

The chain joins TRBV24-1 to TRBJ1-3, with D perhaps TRBD1 (5 bases). V lost 4 bases, J lost 7 bases, and 16 bases lay in between. This CDR3 has 15 residues. Looked up from germline, CDR1 is KGHDR and CDR2 is SFDVKD. CDR3 sequence reads: CATSDPRRGGNTIYF. CDR3 coding DNA: TGTGCCACCAGTGACCCCCGTCGGGGGGGGAACACCATATATTTT.

The gene calls are TRBV2 and TRBJ1-1, with 11 positions matching TRBD1. The CDR3 is made up of 15 amino acids. CDR1 and CDR2 from the germline V gene are SNHLY and FYNNEI. V lost 5 bases to trimming and J lost 1 base; unmatched junction nucleotides: 3. This CDR3 is CASSRDRGRNTEAFF. The DNA for the CDR3 is TGTGCCAGCAGTAGGGACAGGGGGAGGAACACTGAAGCTTTCTTT.

The chain has TRBV11-2 and TRBJ1-1, with D perhaps TRBD1 (5 bases). The CDR3 is 11 residues long. Per the germline V gene, CDR1 is SGHAT and CDR2 is FQNNGV. V was cut by 8 bases and J by 4 bases, with 8 bases left in between. The CDR3 coding sequence is TGTGCCAGCTCAGGGTTCACTGAAGCTTTCTTT. The encoded protein is CASSGFTEAFF.

This rearrangement joins TRBV2 to TRBJ2-2; D gene uncertain. V was shortened by 6 bases and J by 1 base, with 6 bases between the two germline ends. Germline CDR1 and CDR2: SNHLY and FYNNEI. CDR3 length: 13 amino acids. Here the CDR3 reads CASRQENTGELFF. In nucleotides, the CDR3 is TGTGCCAGCAGGCAGGAGAACACCGGGGAGCTGTTTTTT.

The rearrangement links TRBV23-1 to TRBJ1-4; D remains unclear. TRBV23-1 belongs to the ORF category, with a function that is uncertain. Trimming removed 9 bases from V and 7 bases from J, with 6 bases in between. The CDR3 loop spans 10 amino acids. The CDR3 is CARAVEKLFF. The CDR3 coding sequence is TGCGCCAGAGCGGTTGAAAAACTGTTTTTT.

The chain is built from TRBV5-6 and TRBJ1-5; 8 bases line up with TRBD1. Germline lookup yields CDR1 SGHDT and CDR2 YYEEEE. The CDR3 spans 17 residues. With V trimmed by 5 bases and J by 5 bases, 15 bases remained unmatched. As DNA, the CDR3 is TGTGCCAGCAGACCTGGACAGGGTAGGGAAATCGATCAGCCCCAGCATTTT. Its translation is CASRPGQGREIDQPQHF.

V gene TRBV28 combines with J gene TRBJ1-1, with D perhaps TRBD1 (6 bases). The CDR3 loop spans 14 amino acids. V was clipped by 5 bases and J by 6 bases, with 16 bases between them. Germline V gives CDR1 MDHEN, CDR2 SYDVKM. The CDR3 nucleotides are TGTGCCAGCAGTCCACAGGGATCATCCCCTGAAGCTTTCTTT. Its protein is CASSPQGSSPEAFF.

The chain employs TRBV5-1 and TRBJ2-2, with 8 bases that match TRBD2. There are 15 residues in the CDR3. V lost 1 base and J lost 4; bases outside the gene matches: 3. Germline CDR1 reads SGHRS; CDR2 reads YFSETQ. The CDR3 region has the DNA TGCGCCAGCAGCTTGCGGGAGGGCGGCACCGGGGAGCTGTTTTTT. Translated: CASSLREGGTGELFF.

This sequence joins TRBV2 and TRBJ2-2; the D is unclear. CDR1 is SNHLY and CDR2 is FYNNEI in the germline V gene. The CDR3 spans 15 residues. Deletions cut 4 bases from V and 6 bases from J, with 15 bases between. CDR3 nucleotide sequence: TGTGCCAGCAGTGTCTCCTCTTCGTTCGCCGGGGAGCTGTTTTTT. Protein product: CASSVSSSFAGELFF.

The chain recombines TRBV7-2 with TRBJ1-6; a possible D gene is TRBD1 (5 bases). CDR3 length equals 15 residues. V lost 1 base to trimming and J lost 8 bases, with 12 bases between them. Looked up from germline, CDR1 is SGHTA and CDR2 is FQGNSA. The CDR3 DNA reads TGTGCCAGCAGCTTAGAAGCAGGGTTTTATTCACCCCTCCACTTT. Its protein is CASSLEAGFYSPLHF.

V is TRBV11-3 and J is TRBJ1-1, with D uncertain. Trimming pared 1 base from V and 1 base from J, leaving 10 bases between. This CDR3 spans 15 amino acids. Germline CDR1 is SGHNT and CDR2 is YENEEA. DNA for the CDR3: TGTGCCAGCAGCTTAGGTTCGGTTGAGAACACTGAAGCTTTCTTT. It specifies CASSLGSVENTEAFF.

The chain is built from TRBV6-5 and TRBJ2-5; maybe TRBD1 (6 bases). The V and J ends lost 6 bases and 6 bases respectively, with 14 bases between them. The CDR3 totals 13 residues. Germline V gives CDR1 MNHEY, CDR2 SVGAGI. CDR3 loop: CASSDTGLKTQYF. Written as DNA, the CDR3 is TGTGCCAGCAGCGATACAGGGTTGAAGACCCAGTACTTC.

The chain is built from TRBV4-1 and TRBJ1-3; weak D call: TRBD1 (5 bases). V lost 1 base to trimming and J lost 3 bases, with 7 bases between them. This CDR3 contains 14 residues. Germline CDR1 and CDR2: MGHRA and YSYEKL. The CDR3: CASSQGDFGNTIYF. The DNA for the CDR3 is TGCGCCAGCAGCCAAGGGGACTTTGGAAACACCATATATTTT.

The gene calls are TRBV7-3 and TRBJ2-1; TRBD2 matches 12 bases. V was clipped by 5 bases and J by 6 bases; unmatched bases: 2. Germline loops: CDR1 SGHTA, CDR2 FQGTGA. The CDR3 totals 14 residues. CDR3: CASSRLAGVNEQFF. As DNA, the CDR3 is TGTGCCAGCAGCCGACTAGCGGGAGTCAATGAGCAGTTCTTC.

V usage is TRBV12-3 or TRBV12-4 and J usage is TRBJ1-1; D perhaps matches TRBD1 (5 bases). Trimming removed 0 bases at V and 5 bases at J, with 7 bases between. The CDR3 spans 13 residues. This chain's CDR3 is CASSLAGGTEAFF. The CDR3 coding sequence is TGTGCCAGCAGTTTAGCGGGGGGGACTGAAGCTTTCTTT.

The chain couples TRBV19 to TRBJ2-7; 8 nucleotides line up with TRBD2. Germline CDR1 LNHDA, CDR2 SQIVND (reference sequence). CDR3 length: 15 amino acids. Trimming cost V 4 bases and J 7 bases; bases outside gene matches: 12. CDR3 protein: CASSKEPSGFGEQYF. CDR3 nucleotide sequence: TGTGCCAGTAGTAAGGAGCCTAGCGGGTTTGGAGAGCAGTACTTC.

The chain uses TRBV5-4 and TRBJ2-1; 7 nucleotides line up with TRBD2. This CDR3 comprises 14 residues. After removal of 3 bases from V and 3 bases from J, the junction contained 3 bases not matched to a gene. CDR1 SGHNT and CDR2 YYREEE come from the germline V gene (reference sequence). The CDR3 spells CASSSGLDYNEQFF. In DNA form, the CDR3 reads TGTGCCAGCAGCTCCGGACTAGACTACAATGAGCAGTTCTTC.

Notes on this clone: The junction departs from the called germline gene at one end, perhaps through a read error. The chain joins TRBV19 to TRBJ2-5; 10 bases fit TRBD2. Germline values: CDR1 LNHDA, CDR2 SQIVND (reference sequence). This CDR3 is built from 17 residues. The CDR3 bases are TGTGCCAGCAGTAACCTCCTCACTAGCGGGATGCCAAGGACCCAGTACTTC. Translating gives CASSNLLTSGMPRTQYF.

This clone was observed once. The rearrangement links TRBV30 to TRBJ2-1, with 14 bases lining up with TRBD2. Germline V CDR1 and CDR2: GTSNPN, SVGIG (reference sequence). This CDR3 comprises 15 residues. The V segment lost 2 bases and the J segment 6 bases; nucleotides outside the gene matches: 3. As DNA, the CDR3 is TGTGCCTGGAGTCCAGGACTAGCGGGGGGCAATGAGCAGTTCTTC. Residues: CAWSPGLAGGNEQFF. The whole variable domain, filled in from reference TRBV30 and TRBJ2-1, reads SQTIHQWPATLVQPVGSPLSLECTVEGTSNPNLYWYRQAAGRGLQLLFYSVGIGQISSEVPQNLSASRPQDRQFILSSKKLLLSDSGFYLCAWSPGLAGGNEQFFGPGTRLTVL.

The chain links TRBV2 to TRBJ1-6; weak D call: TRBD1 (5 bases). Germline loops: CDR1 SNHLY, CDR2 FYNNEI. Between the trimmed V and J ends, which lost 3 bases and 9 bases, there was a span of 9 bases. The CDR3 totals 13 residues. The DNA of the CDR3 is TGTGCCAGCAGTGAGGGGCTGGGTTCACCCCTCCACTTT. The encoded protein is CASSEGLGSPLHF.

The chain carries TRBV29-1 and TRBJ2-7, with D possibly matching TRBD2 (6 bases). CDR1 is SQVTM, CDR2 ANQGSEA, per germline. The CDR3 consists of 14 residues. V gave up 2 bases and J gave up 2 bases, with 13 bases separating them. The CDR3 DNA reads TGCAGCGTTGAACTCAAGTGGGGGGCCTACGAGCAGTACTTC. It translates to CSVELKWGAYEQYF.

Only one count was recorded for this clone. As DNA, the CDR3 is TGTGCCAGCAGCTTTACAGGGGCGGGTCAGCCCCAGCATTTT. Encoded protein: CASSFTGAGQPQHF. This sequence joins TRBV7-8 and TRBJ1-5; the match to TRBD1 covers 7 bases. J lost 6 bases, V lost 3 bases, and 5 bases had no gene match. Germline CDR1 reads SGHVS; CDR2 reads FQNEAQ. This CDR3 comprises 14 residues.

This clone showed up just once. The genes are TRBV5-5 and TRBJ2-1; 7 bases are shared with TRBD2. Germline V gene data show CDR1 as SGHKS and CDR2 as YYEKEE (reference sequence). V was pared by 1 base and J by 7 bases, with 8 bases of the junction left unmatched. The CDR3 runs 15 residues. CDR3 residues: CASSLSPTSLNEQFF. CDR3 DNA sequence: TGTGCCAGCAGCTTGTCCCCGACTAGCTTGAATGAGCAGTTCTTC.

This chain uses TRBV28 with TRBJ1-3; 9 positions match TRBD1. Per the germline V gene, CDR1 is MDHEN and CDR2 is SYDVKM. The V segment lost 6 bases and the J segment 0 bases; nucleotides outside the gene matches: 9. The CDR3 runs to 17 residues. CDR3 loop: CASSHRGQKVSGNTIYF. In nucleotides, the CDR3 is TGTGCCAGCAGCCACAGGGGGCAAAAGGTCTCTGGAAACACCATATATTTT.

The V call is TRBV10-3, the J call TRBJ1-2, with D unresolved. V was trimmed by 10 bases and J by 4 bases, leaving 13 bases between them. Germline lookup yields CDR1 ENHRY and CDR2 SYGVKD. This CDR3 comprises 12 residues. Here the CDR3 DNA reads TGTGCCACCTCGGACTTAGCCTATGGCTACACCTTC. Protein sequence: CATSDLAYGYTF.

The CDR3 region has the DNA TGTGCCAGCAGCCCCCGGACAGGGGGGAACACTGAAGCTTTCTTT. It translates to CASSPRTGGNTEAFF. This chain uses TRBV3-1 (or the pseudogene TRBV3-2) with TRBJ1-1, with 10 bases that match TRBD1. The germline V gene has CDR1 LGHDT and CDR2 YNNKEL (reference sequence). V gave up 4 bases and J gave up 1 base; unmatched junction bases: 3. The CDR3 contains 15 residues.